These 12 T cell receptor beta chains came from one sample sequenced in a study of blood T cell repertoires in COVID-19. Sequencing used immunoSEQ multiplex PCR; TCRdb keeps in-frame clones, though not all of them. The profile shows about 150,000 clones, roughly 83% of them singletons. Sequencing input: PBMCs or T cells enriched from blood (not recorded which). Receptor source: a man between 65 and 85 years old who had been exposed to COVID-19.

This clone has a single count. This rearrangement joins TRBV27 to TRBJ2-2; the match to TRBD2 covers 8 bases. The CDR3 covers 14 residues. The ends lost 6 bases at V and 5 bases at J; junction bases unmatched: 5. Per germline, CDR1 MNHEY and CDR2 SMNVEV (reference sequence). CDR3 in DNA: TGTGCCAGCAGGGGAGCGGGAGTTACCGGGGAGCTGTTTTTT. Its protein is CASRGAGVTGELFF.

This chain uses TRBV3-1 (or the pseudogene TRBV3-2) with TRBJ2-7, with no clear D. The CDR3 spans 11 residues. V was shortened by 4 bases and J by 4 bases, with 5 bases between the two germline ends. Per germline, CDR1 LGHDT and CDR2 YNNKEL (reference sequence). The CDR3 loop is CASSLLYEQYF. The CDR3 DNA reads TGTGCCAGCAGCCTTCTATACGAGCAGTACTTC.

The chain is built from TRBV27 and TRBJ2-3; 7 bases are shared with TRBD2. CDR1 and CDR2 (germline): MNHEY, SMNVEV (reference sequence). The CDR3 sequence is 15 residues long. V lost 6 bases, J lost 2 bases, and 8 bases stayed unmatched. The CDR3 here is CASRRGTTYTDTQYF. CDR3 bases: TGTGCCAGCAGACGCGGGACTACCTACACAGATACGCAGTATTTT.

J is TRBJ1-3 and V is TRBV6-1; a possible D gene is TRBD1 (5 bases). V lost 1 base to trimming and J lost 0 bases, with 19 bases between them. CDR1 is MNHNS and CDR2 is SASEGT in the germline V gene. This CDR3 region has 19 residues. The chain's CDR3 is CASSEVGRGSAFSGNTIYF. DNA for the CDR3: TGTGCCAGCAGTGAAGTTGGTAGGGGCAGCGCCTTCTCTGGAAACACCATATATTTT.

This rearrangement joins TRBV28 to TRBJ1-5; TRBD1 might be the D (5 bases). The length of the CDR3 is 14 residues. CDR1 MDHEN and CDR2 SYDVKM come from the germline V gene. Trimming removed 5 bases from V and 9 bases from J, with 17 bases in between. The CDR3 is CASSPRTPESPQHF. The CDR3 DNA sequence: TGTGCCAGCAGTCCTCGGACACCCGAATCGCCCCAGCATTTT.

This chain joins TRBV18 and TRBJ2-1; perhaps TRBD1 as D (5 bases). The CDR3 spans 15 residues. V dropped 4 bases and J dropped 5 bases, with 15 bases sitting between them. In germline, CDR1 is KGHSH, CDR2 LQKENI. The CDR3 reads CASSRSGSADNEQFF. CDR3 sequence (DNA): TGTGCCAGCTCACGGTCAGGGTCCGCCGACAATGAGCAGTTCTTC. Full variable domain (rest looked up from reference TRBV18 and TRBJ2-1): NAGVMQNPRHLVRRRGQEARLRCSPMKGHSHVYWYRQLPEEGLKFMVYLQKENIIDESGMPKERFSAEFPKEGPSILRIQQVVRGDSAAYFCASSRSGSADNEQFFGPGTRLTVL.

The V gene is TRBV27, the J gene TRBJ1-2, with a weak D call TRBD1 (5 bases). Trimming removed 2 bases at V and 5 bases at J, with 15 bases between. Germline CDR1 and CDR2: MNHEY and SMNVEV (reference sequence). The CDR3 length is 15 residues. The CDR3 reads CASSLNSGFGYGYTF. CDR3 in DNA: TGTGCCAGCAGTTTAAATTCAGGGTTTGGTTATGGCTACACCTTC.

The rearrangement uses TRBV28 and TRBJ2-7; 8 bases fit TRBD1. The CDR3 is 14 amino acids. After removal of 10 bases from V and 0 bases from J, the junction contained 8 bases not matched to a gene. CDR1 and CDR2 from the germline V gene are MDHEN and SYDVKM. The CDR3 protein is CATNGQGVSYEQYF. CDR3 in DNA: TGTGCCACTAACGGACAGGGAGTCTCCTACGAGCAGTACTTC.

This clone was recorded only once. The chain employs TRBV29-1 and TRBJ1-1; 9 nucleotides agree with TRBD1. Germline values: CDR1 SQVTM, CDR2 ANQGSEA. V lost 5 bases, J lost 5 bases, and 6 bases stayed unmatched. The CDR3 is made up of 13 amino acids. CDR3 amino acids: CSVYRQGGTEAFF. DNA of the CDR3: TGCAGCGTTTATAGACAGGGGGGAACTGAAGCTTTCTTT.

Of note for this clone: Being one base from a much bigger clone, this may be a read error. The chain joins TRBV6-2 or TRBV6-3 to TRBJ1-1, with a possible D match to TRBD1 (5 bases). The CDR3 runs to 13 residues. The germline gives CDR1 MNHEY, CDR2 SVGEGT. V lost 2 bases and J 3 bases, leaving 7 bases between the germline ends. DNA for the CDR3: TGTGCCAGCAGTTACCAGGGTCACACTGAAGCTTTCTTT. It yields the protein CASSYQGHTEAFF.

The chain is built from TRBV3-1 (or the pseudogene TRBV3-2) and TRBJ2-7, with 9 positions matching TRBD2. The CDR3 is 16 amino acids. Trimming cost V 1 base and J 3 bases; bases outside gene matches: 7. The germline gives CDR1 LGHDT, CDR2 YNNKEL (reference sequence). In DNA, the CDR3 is TGTGCCAGCAGCCAAGGGCTAGCGGGAACATTCTACGAGCAGTACTTC. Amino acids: CASSQGLAGTFYEQYF.

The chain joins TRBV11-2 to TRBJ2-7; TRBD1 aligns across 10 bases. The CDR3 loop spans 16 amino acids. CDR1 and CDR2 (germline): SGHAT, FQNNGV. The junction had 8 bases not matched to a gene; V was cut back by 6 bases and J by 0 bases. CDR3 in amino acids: CASRPRQGATSYEQYF. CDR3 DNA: TGTGCCAGCAGACCTCGACAGGGGGCTACCTCCTACGAGCAGTACTTC.